Shown below are 25 T cell receptor beta chains from a single sample sequenced in a study of T-cell reconstitution after alpha-beta-depleted transplantation in children. Preparation of the TCRbeta library used unique molecular identifiers. TCRdb used MiXCR to reprocess the PCR reads, holding one entry per CDR3 protein. Among around 100,000 distinct CDR3 sequences listed, over 9% were seen once. The sequencing here drew on PBMCs, taken before TCRalphabeta/CD19-depleted stem cell transplant. The receptor source for this set is a boy between 2 and 15 years old with acute lymphoblastic leukemia, due to receive a stem cell transplant.

The CDR3 here is CASSLGTSSPGGIQYF. The CDR3 DNA follows: TGTGCCAGCAGCTTAGGGACTAGCTCCCCCGGGGGCATTCAGTACTTC. The chain joins TRBV7-8 to TRBJ2-4; 8 nucleotides line up with TRBD2. The CDR3 sequence is 16 residues long. J gave up 9 bases and V 1 base, and 11 bases lay outside the gene matches. Germline V gives CDR1 SGHVS, CDR2 FQNEAQ.

The sample holds a few counts of this clonotype. The rearrangement links TRBV7-9 to TRBJ2-7, with no clear D. CDR3 size: 14 residues. V gave up 1 base and J gave up 0 bases, with 7 bases separating them. CDR1 is SEHNR and CDR2 is FQNEAQ in the germline V gene (reference sequence). CDR3 in amino acids: CASSLVSSSYEQYF. The CDR3, as DNA: TGTGCCAGCAGCTTAGTGTCCAGCTCCTACGAGCAGTACTTC. Full variable domain (outside the CDR3, taken from reference TRBV7-9 and TRBJ2-7): DTGVSQNPRHKITKRGQNVTFRCDPISEHNRLYWYRQTLGQGPEFLTYFQNEAQLEKSRLLSDRFSAERPKGSFSTLEIQRTEQGDSAMYLCASSLVSSSYEQYFGPGTRLTVT.

This clonotype was found many times. The chain carries TRBV12-3 or TRBV12-4 and TRBJ1-6, with D perhaps matching TRBD1 (6 bases). The CDR3 is 14 residues long. Trimming took off 3 bases at V and 5 bases at J, with 8 bases between the two ends. The CDR3 DNA follows: TGTGCCAGCAGTTTTCACAGGGATAATTCACCCCTCCACTTT. Translated: CASSFHRDNSPLHF.

This clonotype was found many times. The J gene is TRBJ2-1, the V gene TRBV12-3 or TRBV12-4; a weak D match, TRBD2 (6 bases). V was cut by 3 bases and J by 0 bases, with 18 bases left in between. The CDR3 covers 18 residues. CDR3 residues: CASSLSRGLFDSYNEQFF. CDR3 in DNA: TGTGCCAGCAGTTTGTCGCGGGGATTGTTCGACTCCTACAATGAGCAGTTCTTC.

The CDR3 is CASSPFGGQGREYGYTF. DNA of the CDR3: TGTGCCAGCTCACCATTTGGAGGACAGGGGCGGGAATATGGCTACACCTTC. This chain joins TRBV18 and TRBJ1-2; 9 positions agree with TRBD1. Germline V gene data show CDR1 as KGHSH and CDR2 as LQKENI. After removal of 2 bases from V and 5 bases from J, the junction contained 12 bases not matched to a gene. CDR3 length equals 17 residues.

This clonotype was observed a few times. A read error may produce the germline difference seen at one junction end. This chain connects TRBV5-1 to TRBJ2-1; 7 nucleotides agree with TRBD2. The CDR3 spans 15 residues. Germline V lookup: CDR1 SGHRS, CDR2 YFSETQ. The CDR3 DNA sequence: TGCGCCAGCACCTTGGATTCTAGCGGCTACAATGAGCAGTTCTTC. Translated, it gives CASTLDSSGYNEQFF.

This clonotype appeared a few times. The rearrangement links TRBV20-1 to TRBJ2-1, with D perhaps TRBD2 (6 bases). The CDR3 has 14 residues. CDR1 and CDR2 (germline): DFQATT, SNEGSKA (reference sequence). V lost 3 bases, J lost 7 bases, and 16 bases lay in between. CDR3: CSARAGTWGNEQFF. The CDR3 DNA is TGCAGTGCTAGGGCGGGAACCTGGGGTAATGAGCAGTTCTTC.

This clonotype was detected only once. A much larger clonotype is one base distant, so this may be a read error. The CDR3 nucleotides are TGCAGTGCTAGAGCATCGTCCTCTAGCGGGAGGCTCAATGGGCAGTTCTTC. It is translated as CSARASSSSGRLNGQFF. The chain uses TRBV20-1 and TRBJ2-1, with 11 nucleotides matching TRBD2. There are 17 residues in the CDR3. Germline CDR1 reads DFQATT; CDR2 reads SNEGSKA (reference sequence).

CDR3 sequence: CASTQGRGFGTEAFF. In DNA, the CDR3 is TGTGCCAGCACCCAGGGTAGGGGTTTTGGCACTGAAGCTTTCTTT. The chain employs TRBV7-8 and TRBJ1-1, with D perhaps matching TRBD1 (5 bases). Deletions cut 7 bases from V and 4 bases from J, with 19 bases between. The CDR3 runs to 15 residues. Per the germline V gene, CDR1 is SGHVS and CDR2 is FQNEAQ. Complete variable domain (other parts from reference TRBV7-8 and TRBJ1-1): GAGVSQSPRYKVAKRGQDVALRCDPISGHVSLFWYQQALGQGPEFLTYFQNEAQLDKSGLPSDRFFAERPEGSVSTLKIQRTQQEDSAVYLCASTQGRGFGTEAFFGQGTRLTVV.

This clonotype was seen only a few times. The chain has TRBV12-3 or TRBV12-4 and TRBJ1-5; D is undetermined. The length of the CDR3 is 12 residues. V was trimmed by 6 bases and J by 2 bases, leaving 5 bases between them. CDR3 DNA sequence: TGTGCCAGCAGGAGAGGCAATCAGCCCCAGCATTTT. Residues: CASRRGNQPQHF.

There are a few counts of this clonotype. CDR3 residues: CASSLLAGGGGEQYF. In DNA form, the CDR3 reads TGTGCCAGCAGTCTATTAGCGGGAGGAGGGGGCGAGCAGTACTTC. The V and J genes are TRBV7-2 and TRBJ2-7; 10 bases align to TRBD2. The germline V gene encodes CDR1 SGHTA and CDR2 FQGNSA. The length of the CDR3 is 15 residues. Germline trimming cut 6 bases from V and 6 bases from J; bases unmatched to any gene: 11. Supplemented by reference TRBV7-2 and TRBJ2-7, the full variable domain reads GAGVSQSPSNKVTEKGKDVELRCDPISGHTALYWYRQSLGQGLEFLIYFQGNSAPDKSGLPSDRFSAERTGGSVSTLTIQRTQQEDSAVYLCASSLLAGGGGEQYFGPGTRLTVT.

This clonotype was counted many times. The gene calls are TRBV7-9 and TRBJ2-7, with D tentatively TRBD1 (6 bases). The germline V gene has CDR1 SEHNR and CDR2 FQNEAQ (reference sequence). Trimming cost V 3 bases and J 3 bases, with 12 bases left between them. The CDR3 contains 14 residues. The CDR3 loop is CASSFISRGYEQYF. In DNA, the CDR3 is TGTGCCAGCAGCTTTATATCCAGGGGCTACGAGCAGTACTTC.

This clonotype was seen a few times. The chain couples TRBV7-8 to TRBJ1-3; tentative D call: TRBD1 (5 bases). The CDR3 has 16 residues. V was trimmed by 3 bases and J by 3 bases, leaving 15 bases between them. CDR1 is SGHVS and CDR2 is FQNEAQ in the germline V gene. CDR3 sequence: CASSFLRGTNGNTIYF. CDR3 DNA: TGTGCCAGCAGCTTTCTGCGCGGGACTAATGGAAACACCATATATTTT.

The genes are TRBV18 and TRBJ2-7; D possibly corresponds to TRBD1 (6 bases). The CDR3 has 14 residues. V was clipped by 2 bases and J by 7 bases, with 15 bases between them. Germline V CDR1 and CDR2: KGHSH, LQKENI. The CDR3 region is CASSPNLQGKEQYF. The CDR3 nucleotides read TGTGCCAGCTCACCAAATTTACAGGGAAAGGAGCAGTACTTC.

This clonotype was detected only a few times. CDR3 DNA: TGTGCCAGCAGCTTAAGGTGGACAGCCGGGGAGCTGTTTTTT. This encodes CASSLRWTAGELFF. J is TRBJ2-2 and V is TRBV7-9, with D tentatively TRBD1 (6 bases). V lost 2 bases and J lost 6, with 10 bases in between. The length of the CDR3 is 14 residues. In germline, CDR1 is SEHNR, CDR2 FQNEAQ (reference sequence). The whole variable domain, remainder taken from reference TRBV7-9 and TRBJ2-2, is DTGVSQNPRHKITKRGQNVTFRCDPISEHNRLYWYRQTLGQGPEFLTYFQNEAQLEKSRLLSDRFSAERPKGSFSTLEIQRTEQGDSAMYLCASSLRWTAGELFFGEGSRLTVL.

This clonotype showed up just a few times. This chain uses TRBV2 with TRBJ2-7, with D unresolved. There are 10 residues in the CDR3. V lost 8 bases, J lost 4 bases, and 6 bases lay in between. From germline, CDR1 is SNHLY and CDR2 FYNNEI. CDR3 sequence: CASGRYEQYF. CDR3 bases: TGTGCCAGCGGTAGATACGAGCAGTACTTC.

In its sample, this clonotype was seen a few times. This rearrangement joins TRBV5-6 to TRBJ2-2, with D unresolved. Per the germline V gene, CDR1 is SGHDT and CDR2 is YYEEEE. V gave up 4 bases and J gave up 0 bases, with 7 bases separating them. This CDR3 has 14 residues. CDR3 amino acids: CASSRSSNTGELFF. As DNA, the CDR3 is TGTGCCAGCAGCCGAAGTTCGAACACCGGGGAGCTGTTTTTT.

The rearrangement joins TRBV7-9 to TRBJ2-3; tentative D call: TRBD2 (6 bases). The CDR3 is made up of 15 amino acids. CDR1 and CDR2 (germline): SEHNR, FQNEAQ (reference sequence). V lost 5 bases, J lost 2 bases, and 14 bases lay in between. The CDR3 coding sequence is TGTGCCAGCAGCCCTAATAGGCGGGACACAGATACGCAGTATTTT. Amino acids: CASSPNRRDTDTQYF.

The V gene is TRBV5-1, the J gene TRBJ1-1; D may be TRBD1 (5 bases). V was shortened by 2 bases and J by 4 bases, with 24 bases between the two germline ends. The V gene's germline CDR1 is SGHRS and CDR2 YFSETQ. The CDR3 spans 18 residues. CDR3 protein: CASSLATGGRGISTEAFF. The CDR3, as DNA: TGCGCCAGCAGCTTAGCAACAGGCGGGCGGGGGATAAGCACTGAAGCTTTCTTT.

This clonotype was found many times. The chain employs TRBV20-1 and TRBJ1-2, with D perhaps TRBD1 (6 bases). CDR1 and CDR2 (germline): DFQATT, SNEGSKA (reference sequence). This CDR3 has 14 amino acids. Trimming stripped 3 bases from V and 0 bases from J, with 11 bases between. This chain's CDR3 is CSARLDRTNYGYTF. Here the CDR3 DNA reads TGCAGTGCTAGGCTAGACAGGACTAACTATGGCTACACCTTC.

This clonotype was detected ten times or more. The chain combines TRBV5-1 with TRBJ2-1; TRBD2 matches 12 bases. CDR1 is SGHRS, CDR2 YFSETQ, per germline. J was trimmed by 7 bases and V by 1 base; bases with no gene match: 3. CDR3 length: 15 residues. This CDR3 is CASSLFLAGGNEQFF. The CDR3 DNA reads TGCGCCAGCAGCTTGTTTCTAGCGGGAGGGAATGAGCAGTTCTTC.

This clonotype was observed at least ten times. The junction differs from germline at one of its ends, possibly a read error. This chain links TRBV6-5 with TRBJ2-1, with D perhaps TRBD2 (5 bases). The CDR3 extends over 15 amino acids. Germline CDR1 MNHEY, CDR2 SVGAGI. In DNA, the CDR3 is TGTGCCAGTAGTTACGGTGGGAGCTCCTACAATGAGCAGTTCTTC. Protein product: CASSYGGSSYNEQFF.

This clonotype was seen ten or more times. This chain uses TRBV12-3 or TRBV12-4 with TRBJ2-7; 8 bases are shared with TRBD1. With V trimmed by 6 bases and J by 0 bases, 4 bases remained unmatched. CDR3 length: 14 residues. CDR3 amino acids: CASSFTGGSYEQYF. In DNA, the CDR3 is TGTGCCAGCAGCTTTACAGGGGGCTCCTACGAGCAGTACTTC.

The V gene is TRBV29-1, the J gene TRBJ2-5; 9 bases match TRBD2. V gave up 2 bases and J gave up 7 bases; unmatched junction bases: 8. Germline CDR1 and CDR2: SQVTM and ANQGSEA. The length of the CDR3 is 14 residues. The chain's CDR3 is CSVEKAGGRGTQYF. The DNA for the CDR3 is TGCAGCGTTGAAAAAGCGGGAGGTCGGGGGACCCAGTACTTC.

This clonotype has at least ten counts. The chain uses TRBV6-6 and TRBJ1-1, with TRBD1 matching 7 bases. V dropped 6 bases and J dropped 11; count of bases not matched to a gene: 6. This CDR3 has 11 residues. CDR1 MNHNY and CDR2 SVGAGI come from the germline V gene (reference sequence). The DNA for the CDR3 is TGTGCCAGCAGCAACACAGGGGTTGCTTTCTTT. As protein: CASSNTGVAFF.